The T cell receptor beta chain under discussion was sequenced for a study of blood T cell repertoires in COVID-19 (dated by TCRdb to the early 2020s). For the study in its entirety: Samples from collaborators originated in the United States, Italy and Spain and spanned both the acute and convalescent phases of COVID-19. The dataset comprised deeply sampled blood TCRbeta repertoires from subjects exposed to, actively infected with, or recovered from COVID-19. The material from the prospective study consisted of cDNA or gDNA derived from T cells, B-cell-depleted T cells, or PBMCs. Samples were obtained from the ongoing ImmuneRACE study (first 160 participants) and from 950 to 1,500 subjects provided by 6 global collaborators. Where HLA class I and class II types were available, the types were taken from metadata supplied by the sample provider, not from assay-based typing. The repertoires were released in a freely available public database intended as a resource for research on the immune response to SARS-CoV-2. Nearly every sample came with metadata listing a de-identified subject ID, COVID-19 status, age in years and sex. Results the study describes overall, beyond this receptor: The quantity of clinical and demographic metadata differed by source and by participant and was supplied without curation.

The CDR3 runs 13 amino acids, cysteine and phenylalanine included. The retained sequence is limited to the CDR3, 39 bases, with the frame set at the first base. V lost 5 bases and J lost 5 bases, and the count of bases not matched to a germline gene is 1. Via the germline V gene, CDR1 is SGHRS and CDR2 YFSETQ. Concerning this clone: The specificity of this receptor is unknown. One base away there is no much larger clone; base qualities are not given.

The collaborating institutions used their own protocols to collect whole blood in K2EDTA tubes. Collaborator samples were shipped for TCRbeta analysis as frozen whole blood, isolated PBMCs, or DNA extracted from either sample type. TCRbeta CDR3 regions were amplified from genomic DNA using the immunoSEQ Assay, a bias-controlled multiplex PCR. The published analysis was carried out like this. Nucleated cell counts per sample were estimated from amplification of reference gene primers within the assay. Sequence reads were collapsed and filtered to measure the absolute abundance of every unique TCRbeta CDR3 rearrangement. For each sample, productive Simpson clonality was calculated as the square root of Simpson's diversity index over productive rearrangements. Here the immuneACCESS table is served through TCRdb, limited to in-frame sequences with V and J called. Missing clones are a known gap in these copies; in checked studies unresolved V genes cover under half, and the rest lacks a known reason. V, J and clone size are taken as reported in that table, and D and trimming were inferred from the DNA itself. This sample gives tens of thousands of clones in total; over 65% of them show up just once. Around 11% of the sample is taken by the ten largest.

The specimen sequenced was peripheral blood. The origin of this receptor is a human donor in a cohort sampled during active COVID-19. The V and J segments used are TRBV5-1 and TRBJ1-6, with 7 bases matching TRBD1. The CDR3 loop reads CASRTGDNSPLHF. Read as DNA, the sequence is TGCGCCAGCAGAACAGGGGATAATTCACCCCTCCACTTT.